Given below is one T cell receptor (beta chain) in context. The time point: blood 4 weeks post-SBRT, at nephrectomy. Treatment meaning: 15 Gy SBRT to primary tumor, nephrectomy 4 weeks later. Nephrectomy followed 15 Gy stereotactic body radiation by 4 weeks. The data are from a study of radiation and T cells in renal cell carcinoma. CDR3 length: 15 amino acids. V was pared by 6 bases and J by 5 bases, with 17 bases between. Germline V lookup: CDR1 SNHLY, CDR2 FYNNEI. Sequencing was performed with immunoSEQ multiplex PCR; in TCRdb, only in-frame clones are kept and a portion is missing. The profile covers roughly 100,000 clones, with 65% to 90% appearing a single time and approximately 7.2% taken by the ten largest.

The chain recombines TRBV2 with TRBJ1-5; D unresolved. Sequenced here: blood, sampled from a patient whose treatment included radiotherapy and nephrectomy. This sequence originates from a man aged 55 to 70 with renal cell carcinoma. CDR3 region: CASRSRGTDDQPQHF. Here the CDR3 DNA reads TGTGCCAGCAGATCCCGGGGAACAGACGATCAGCCCCAGCATTTT.